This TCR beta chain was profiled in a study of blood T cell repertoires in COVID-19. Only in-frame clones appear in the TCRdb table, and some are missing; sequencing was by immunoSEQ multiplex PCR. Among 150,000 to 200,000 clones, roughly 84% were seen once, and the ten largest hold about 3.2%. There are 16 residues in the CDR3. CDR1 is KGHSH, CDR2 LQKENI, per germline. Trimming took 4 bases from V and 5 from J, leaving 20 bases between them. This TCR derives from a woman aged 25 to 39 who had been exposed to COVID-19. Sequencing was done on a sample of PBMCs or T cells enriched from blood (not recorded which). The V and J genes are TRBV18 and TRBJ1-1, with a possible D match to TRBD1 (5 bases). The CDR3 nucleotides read TGTGCCAGCTCACGATCCCTTCCGGGGGATAATACTGAAGCTTTCTTT. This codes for CASSRSLPGDNTEAFF.